A single sample gave rise to the 29 T cell receptor beta chains below, sequenced in a study of cytomegalovirus exposure and HLA in healthy donors. 13 Jbeta primers and 60 Vbeta primers were used for the PCR. Data came from immunoSEQ multiplex PCR; TCRdb stores just in-frame clones and leaves some out. The table includes more than 100,000 clones, about 74% detected once. Sequenced input: PBMCs. The receptors were gathered from a woman aged 45-65 years in good health and CMV-seropositive.

This clone was observed many times. The chain joins TRBV7-7 to TRBJ2-3; unclear D gene. Germline lookup yields CDR1 SSHAT and CDR2 FNYEAQ (reference sequence). V was shortened by 5 bases and J by 0 bases, with 9 bases between the two germline ends. The CDR3 has 14 residues. The CDR3 here is CASSPHSSTDTQYF. The CDR3 DNA reads TGTGCCAGCAGCCCGCACTCAAGCACAGATACGCAGTATTTT.

This clone was observed a few times. The V and J genes are TRBV15 and TRBJ1-6, with 7 bases identical to TRBD1. Germline trimming cut 1 base from V and 8 bases from J; bases unmatched to any gene: 8. This CDR3 spans 16 amino acids. Germline V lookup: CDR1 LNHNV, CDR2 YYDKDF (reference sequence). The CDR3 protein is CATSRGLQGIHSPLHF. Here the CDR3 DNA reads TGTGCCACCAGCAGAGGCCTACAGGGGATACATTCACCCCTCCACTTT. Combining the CDR3 with reference TRBV15 and TRBJ1-6 gives the whole variable domain DAMVIQNPRYQVTQFGKPVTLSCSQTLNHNVMYWYQQKSSQAPKLLFHYYDKDFNNEADTPDNFQSRRPNTSFCFLDIRSPGLGDTAMYLCATSRGLQGIHSPLHFGNGTRLTVT.

The rearrangement joins TRBV18 to TRBJ2-7, with 10 bases aligning to TRBD1. The length of the CDR3 is 13 residues. From germline, CDR1 is KGHSH and CDR2 LQKENI. J lost 4 bases, V lost 6 bases, and 3 bases had no gene match. The CDR3 loop is CASSSDRGYEQYF. The CDR3 DNA reads as TGTGCCAGCTCTTCGGACAGGGGGTACGAGCAGTACTTC.

This rearrangement joins TRBV7-2 to TRBJ2-7; 7 bases align to TRBD2. In germline, CDR1 is SGHTA, CDR2 FQGNSA. V was pared by 6 bases and J by 6 bases, with 8 bases of the junction left unmatched. The CDR3 is made up of 13 amino acids. The CDR3 sequence: CASRPTPGGEQYF. The CDR3 coding sequence is TGTGCCAGCAGACCCACCCCGGGGGGCGAGCAGTACTTC.

The chain uses TRBV14 and TRBJ1-2; TRBD1 matches at 7 bases. J lost 5 bases, V lost 2 bases, and 11 bases had no gene match. The CDR3 runs to 16 residues. Germline lookup yields CDR1 SGHDN and CDR2 FVKESK. CDR3 DNA: TGTGCCAGCAGCCAAACAGGGGCGAGGGGAGGATATGGCTACACCTTC. This sequence encodes CASSQTGARGGYGYTF.

The chain is built from TRBV27 and TRBJ1-5, with D possibly being TRBD1 (6 bases). CDR1 and CDR2 (germline): MNHEY, SMNVEV (reference sequence). The CDR3 loop spans 16 amino acids. Deletions cut 0 bases from V and 6 bases from J, with 15 bases between. CDR3 bases: TGTGCCAGCAGTTTATCGATAACAGGGTCGGGTCAGCCCCAGCATTTT. Its translation is CASSLSITGSGQPQHF.

This clone was observed once. The chain is built from TRBV7-2 and TRBJ1-2, with a weak D call TRBD1 (5 bases). V gave up 0 bases and J gave up 8 bases, with 10 bases separating them. CDR3 length: 13 amino acids. CDR1 SGHTA and CDR2 FQGNSA come from the germline V gene. CDR3 loop: CASSLAGGIGYTF. The CDR3 DNA reads TGTGCCAGCAGCTTAGCCGGGGGGATAGGCTACACCTTC.

This chain uses TRBV10-3 with TRBJ2-3; 9 bases map to TRBD1. The V gene end was trimmed by 7 bases and the J gene end by 4 bases; junction bases not matched to a gene: 9. Per the germline V gene, CDR1 is ENHRY and CDR2 is SYGVKD. This CDR3 region has 15 residues. In nucleotides, the CDR3 is TGTGCCATCAACTCCCGGGACAGGGTTGCAGATACGCAGTATTTT. Translation gives CAINSRDRVADTQYF.

This clone was recorded once. The rearrangement joins TRBV19 to TRBJ2-5; 7 bases line up with TRBD1. Per germline, CDR1 LNHDA and CDR2 SQIVND (reference sequence). The ends lost 6 bases at V and 5 bases at J; junction bases unmatched: 6. The CDR3 totals 13 residues. In DNA form, the CDR3 reads TGTGCCAGTAGAGTAGGGGGCCTCGAGACCCAGTACTTC. It specifies CASRVGGLETQYF.

This chain connects TRBV19 to TRBJ1-1; D is uncertain. CDR3 length equals 14 residues. Germline V gene data show CDR1 as LNHDA and CDR2 as SQIVND (reference sequence). V gave up 3 bases and J gave up 2 bases, with 10 bases separating them. CDR3 sequence: CASSISAGNTEAFF. CDR3 sequence (DNA): TGTGCCAGTAGTATTTCAGCGGGAAACACTGAAGCTTTCTTT. Supplemented by reference TRBV19 and TRBJ1-1, the full variable domain reads DGGITQSPKYLFRKEGQNVTLSCEQNLNHDAMYWYRQDPGQGLRLIYYSQIVNDFQKGDIAEGYSVSREKKESFPLTVTSAQKNPTAFYLCASSISAGNTEAFFGQGTRLTVV.

This chain links TRBV11-2 with TRBJ1-4; no reliable D call. The germline V and J ends were trimmed by 1 base and 10 bases, with 16 bases remaining between them. The CDR3 runs to 15 residues. Germline V gene lookup returns CDR1 SGHAT and CDR2 FQNNGV. The CDR3: CASSLVGSGPGKLFF. In DNA, the CDR3 is TGTGCCAGCAGCTTAGTTGGCAGTGGCCCGGGAAAACTGTTTTTT. Looking up the rest from reference TRBV11-2 and TRBJ1-4 gives the full variable domain: EAGVAQSPRYKIIEKRQSVAFWCNPISGHATLYWYQQILGQGPKLLIQFQNNGVVDDSQLPKDRFSAERLKGVDSTLKIQPAKLEDSAVYLCASSLVGSGPGKLFFGSGTQLSVL.

This clone was seen a few times. This chain connects TRBV5-1 to TRBJ2-7; D unclear. With 0 bases removed from V and 3 bases from J, the gap between germline ends came to 10 bases. Germline V lookup: CDR1 SGHRS, CDR2 YFSETQ. CDR3 length: 14 residues. CDR3 sequence: CASSLGGTNYEQYF. CDR3 nucleotides: TGCGCCAGCAGCTTGGGCGGAACAAACTACGAGCAGTACTTC.

This clone was seen a few times. The chain uses TRBV5-1 and TRBJ2-1; TRBD2 aligns across 10 bases. There are 14 residues in the CDR3. J was trimmed by 7 bases and V by 5 bases; bases with no gene match: 6. Germline CDR1 SGHRS, CDR2 YFSETQ. The CDR3 is CASRTSGAANEQFF. CDR3 in DNA: TGCGCCAGCAGAACTAGCGGGGCAGCTAATGAGCAGTTCTTC. Complete variable domain (other parts from reference TRBV5-1 and TRBJ2-1): KAGVTQTPRYLIKTRGQQVTLSCSPISGHRSVSWYQQTPGQGLQFLFEYFSETQRNKGNFPGRFSGRQFSNSRSEMNVSTLELGDSALYLCASRTSGAANEQFFGPGTRLTVL.

The chain has TRBV4-3 and TRBJ2-3, with TRBD2 matching over 10 bases. Germline V gives CDR1 LGHNA, CDR2 YSLEER. J gave up 4 bases and V 4 bases, and 8 bases lay outside the gene matches. This CDR3 comprises 16 residues. The CDR3 region is CASSPRGSGGPDTQYF. The CDR3 DNA follows: TGCGCCAGCAGCCCCCGGGGTAGCGGGGGGCCAGATACGCAGTATTTT.

The gene calls are TRBV15 and TRBJ1-1; D might be TRBD1 (5 bases). Looked up from germline, CDR1 is LNHNV and CDR2 is YYDKDF (reference sequence). This CDR3 has 13 residues. V lost 8 bases and J lost 1, with 11 bases in between. The CDR3 nucleotides are TGTGCCACCCTGGAGACAGCGAACACTGAAGCTTTCTTT. Translating gives CATLETANTEAFF.

This clone was counted a few times. J is TRBJ1-4 and V is TRBV25-1; unclear D gene. The germline V gene has CDR1 MGHDK and CDR2 SYGVNS. With 8 bases removed from V and 8 bases from J, the gap between germline ends came to 15 bases. The CDR3 loop spans 13 amino acids. CDR3 region: CASRRVAGEKLFF. The CDR3 nucleotides read TGTGCCAGCCGAAGGGTCGCGGGGGAAAAACTGTTTTTT.

This clone was recorded only once. The chain carries TRBV18 and TRBJ1-2; 8 bases are a match to TRBD1. The germline gives CDR1 KGHSH, CDR2 LQKENI. The J segment lost 1 base and the V segment lost 4 bases, leaving 5 bases of the junction unmatched. This CDR3 has 15 amino acids. The CDR3 coding sequence is TGTGCCAGCTCACGGGACAGGTCGGGTAACTATGGCTACACCTTC. This gives the protein CASSRDRSGNYGYTF.

This chain uses TRBV10-3 with TRBJ2-1; 9 bases agree with TRBD2. This CDR3 region has 15 residues. Trimming took 10 bases from V and 6 from J; bases not matched to a gene: 13. CDR1 is ENHRY, CDR2 SYGVKD, per germline. The CDR3 loop reads CATRPRASGTNEQFF. CDR3 in DNA: TGTGCCACAAGACCCCGGGCTAGCGGGACCAATGAGCAGTTCTTC.

V is TRBV2 and J is TRBJ2-7; D call uncertain. The CDR3 length is 11 residues. Germline V CDR1 and CDR2: SNHLY, FYNNEI. The germline V and J ends were trimmed by 5 bases and 5 bases, with 7 bases remaining between them. The CDR3 DNA reads as TGTGCCAGCAGTCCGAGCGACGAGCAGTACTTC. The encoded protein is CASSPSDEQYF. The full variable domain, its missing parts supplied by reference TRBV2 and TRBJ2-7, is EPEVTQTPSHQVTQMGQEVILRCVPISNHLYFYWYRQILGQKVEFLVSFYNNEISEKSEIFDDQFSVERPDGSNFTLKIRSTKLEDSAMYFCASSPSDEQYFGPGTRLTVT.

This chain links TRBV6-1 with TRBJ2-7, with D uncertain. Trimming pared 4 bases from V and 3 bases from J, leaving 10 bases between. CDR1 MNHNS and CDR2 SASEGT come from the germline V gene. There are 13 residues in the CDR3. The CDR3 spells CASSASVFYEQYF. The CDR3 coding sequence is TGTGCCAGCAGTGCTTCGGTTTTCTACGAGCAGTACTTC.

V gene TRBV5-8 combines with J gene TRBJ2-5; TRBD2 agrees at 11 bases. The CDR3 totals 14 residues. Germline lookup yields CDR1 SGHTS and CDR2 YDEGEE. Germline trimming cut 0 bases from V and 5 bases from J; bases unmatched to any gene: 0. CDR3 bases: TGTGCCAGCAGCTTGGGACTAGCGGGGGAGACCCAGTACTTC. Translated, it gives CASSLGLAGETQYF.

This chain joins TRBV30 and TRBJ2-1, with D tentatively TRBD1 (6 bases). Germline CDR1 and CDR2: GTSNPN and SVGIG (reference sequence). The CDR3 extends over 12 amino acids. Trimming left V 8 bases short and J 4 bases short, with 12 bases between. The CDR3 is CAHGTPYNEQFF. The CDR3, as DNA: TGTGCCCACGGGACACCGTACAATGAGCAGTTCTTC.

The chain joins TRBV5-4 to TRBJ1-2, with D unresolved. This CDR3 spans 13 amino acids. Germline CDR1 and CDR2: SGHNT and YYREEE (reference sequence). Trimming pared 1 base from V and 8 bases from J, leaving 12 bases between. CDR3 DNA sequence: TGTGCCAGCAGCTTGTTGTTTTCTTTGGGCTACACCTTC. Encoded protein: CASSLLFSLGYTF.

The chain couples TRBV14 to TRBJ1-2; 9 bases are a match to TRBD1. The germline CDR1 and CDR2 sequences are SGHDN and FVKESK. The CDR3 is made up of 13 amino acids. The V and J ends lost 3 bases and 6 bases, in that order; junction bases with no gene match: 2. The chain's CDR3 is CASSQGQGHGYTF. As DNA, the CDR3 is TGTGCCAGCAGCCAGGGACAGGGACATGGCTACACCTTC.

The chain combines TRBV10-3 with TRBJ2-2; TRBD1 matches at 8 bases. V shed 6 bases and J 7 bases; nucleotides not matched to a gene: 4. CDR3 length: 13 amino acids. CDR1 and CDR2 (germline): ENHRY, SYGVKD. The CDR3 region is CAIRQGVDGELFF. CDR3 DNA: TGTGCCATCAGACAGGGGGTAGACGGGGAGCTGTTTTTT.

The chain carries TRBV6-5 and TRBJ2-5; D might be TRBD1 (6 bases). V was pared by 5 bases and J by 5 bases, with 12 bases between. CDR3 length: 13 amino acids. Germline CDR1 is MNHEY and CDR2 is SVGAGI. The CDR3 sequence is CASSPGAWETQYF. CDR3 coding DNA: TGTGCCAGCAGTCCAGGGGCGTGGGAGACCCAGTACTTC.

The genes are TRBV28 and TRBJ2-7, with a possible D match to TRBD1 (6 bases). Germline CDR1 MDHEN, CDR2 SYDVKM. The CDR3 has 14 residues. V lost 3 bases and J 4 bases, leaving 13 bases between the germline ends. The CDR3 DNA is TGTGCCAGCAGTTTTTCGAGGGGACATTACGAGCAGTACTTC. Translated: CASSFSRGHYEQYF.

The genes are TRBV30 and TRBJ2-7, with a possible D match to TRBD1 (6 bases). This CDR3 spans 17 amino acids. Trimming left V 5 bases short and J 3 bases short, with 26 bases between. Germline loops: CDR1 GTSNPN, CDR2 SVGIG (reference sequence). CDR3 amino acids: CAWARRSQGKIFYEQYF. Written as DNA, the CDR3 is TGTGCCTGGGCTCGCCGCTCCCAGGGGAAGATCTTCTACGAGCAGTACTTC.

The chain has TRBV10-3 and TRBJ1-5; TRBD1 aligns across 10 bases. Germline loops: CDR1 ENHRY, CDR2 SYGVKD. This CDR3 has 17 residues. Losses at the gene ends were 10 bases for V and 5 bases for J; bases not matched to a gene: 17. The CDR3 loop reads CASHGTGAGVGDQPQHF. The CDR3, as DNA: TGTGCCAGTCACGGGACAGGGGCAGGAGTTGGGGATCAGCCCCAGCATTTT.